Listed here is a single T cell receptor beta chain. This sample is drawn from a study of CD8 T cells in Susac syndrome. Across the study: Each patient with Susac syndrome, at the time of blood draw, was therapy-naive, on corticosteroids, or on intravenous immunoglobulin alone.

cDNA came from about 0.5 to 1 ug RNA primed by random hexamers. TCRdb used MiXCR to reprocess the immunoSEQ multiplex PCR reads, holding one entry per CDR3 protein. The data show some 240,000 distinct CDR3 sequences, 96% seen once. The CD8+ and CD4+ T cells were negatively isolated, with the TEMRA cells enriched by FACS. Sample: CD4+ T cells from PBMCs. The TCR originated in a human donor with Susac syndrome.

The CDR3 region is CASSLRGWNYGYTF. CDR3 DNA: TGTGCCAGCAGCTTAAGAGGTTGGAACTATGGCTACACCTTC. V usage is TRBV14 and J usage is TRBJ1-2; D unclear. V dropped 5 bases and J dropped 2 bases, with 12 bases sitting between them. CDR1 SGHDN and CDR2 FVKESK come from the germline V gene. CDR3 length: 14 amino acids.